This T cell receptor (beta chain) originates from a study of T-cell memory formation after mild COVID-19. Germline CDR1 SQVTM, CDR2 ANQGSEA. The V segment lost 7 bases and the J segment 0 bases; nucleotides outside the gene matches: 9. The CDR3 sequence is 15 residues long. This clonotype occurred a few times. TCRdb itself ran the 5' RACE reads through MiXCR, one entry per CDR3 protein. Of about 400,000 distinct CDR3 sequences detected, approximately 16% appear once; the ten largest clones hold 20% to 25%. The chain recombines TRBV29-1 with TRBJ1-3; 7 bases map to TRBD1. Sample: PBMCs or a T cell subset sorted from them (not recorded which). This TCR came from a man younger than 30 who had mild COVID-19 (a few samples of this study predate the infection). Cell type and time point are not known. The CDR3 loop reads CSASLTGDSGNTIYF. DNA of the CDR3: TGCAGCGCCTCGTTAACAGGGGACTCTGGAAACACCATATATTTT.